The 20 T cell receptor beta chains below come from one sample, sequenced in a study of blood T cell repertoires in COVID-19. Method: immunoSEQ multiplex PCR; TCRdb's copy keeps in-frame clones and lacks some. In the table there are about 200,000 clones, 89% of which are singletons. Sequencing was performed on PBMCs or T cells enriched from blood (not recorded which). These receptors came from a woman aged 18-29 years who had recovered from COVID-19.

The J gene is TRBJ2-1, the V gene TRBV4-1, with 7 bases that match TRBD2. J was trimmed by 0 bases and V by 4 bases; bases with no gene match: 6. CDR3 length: 16 residues. Per the germline V gene, CDR1 is MGHRA and CDR2 is YSYEKL. CDR3 in amino acids: CASSPGRSPSYNEQFF. The CDR3 DNA is TGCGCCAGCAGCCCCGGGAGGAGCCCCTCCTACAATGAGCAGTTCTTC.

The gene calls are TRBV10-2 and TRBJ2-1, with D possibly TRBD1 on 6 matching bases. This CDR3 spans 15 amino acids. CDR1 is WSHSY, CDR2 SAAADI, per germline. Trimming took 7 bases from V and 0 from J, leaving 13 bases between them. The CDR3 DNA follows: TGCGCCAGCACCCCCGACAGGTCCTCCTACAATGAGCAGTTCTTC. Amino acids: CASTPDRSSYNEQFF.

In DNA form, the CDR3 reads TGTGCCAGCAGCCCAGAATGGACAAACTATGGCTACACCTTC. Its translation: CASSPEWTNYGYTF. The chain has TRBV14 and TRBJ1-2, with D possibly matching TRBD1 (5 bases). CDR1 and CDR2 (germline): SGHDN, FVKESK. CDR3 length: 14 amino acids. V shed 4 bases and J shed 2 bases, with 11 bases lying between them. The whole variable domain, filled in from reference TRBV14 and TRBJ1-2, reads EAGVTQFPSHSVIEKGQTVTLRCDPISGHDNLYWYRRVMGKEIKFLLHFVKESKQDESGMPNNRFLAERTGGTYSTLKVQPAELEDSGVYFCASSPEWTNYGYTFGSGTRLTVV.

This sequence joins TRBV6-5 and TRBJ1-6, with D tentatively TRBD1 (5 bases). Germline loops: CDR1 MNHEY, CDR2 SVGAGI. CDR3 length: 13 amino acids. V was trimmed by 11 bases and J by 9 bases, leaving 17 bases between them. CDR3 in amino acids: CACHRFPASPLHF. CDR3 nucleotide sequence: TGTGCCTGCCACAGGTTTCCTGCTTCACCCCTCCACTTT.

This rearrangement joins TRBV6-5 to TRBJ1-2; weak D call: TRBD1 (6 bases). Trimming removed 10 bases from V and 0 bases from J, with 18 bases in between. Germline CDR1 and CDR2: MNHEY and SVGAGI. This CDR3 spans 15 amino acids. CDR3 nucleotide sequence: TGTGCCACCCGCCTGGGGGCAGGTTCTAACTATGGCTACACCTTC. This encodes CATRLGAGSNYGYTF.

The chain links TRBV7-9 to TRBJ2-5; 8 nucleotides agree with TRBD2. Trimming cost V 1 base and J 2 bases; bases outside gene matches: 3. CDR1 and CDR2 (germline): SEHNR, FQNEAQ (reference sequence). The length of the CDR3 is 15 residues. CDR3 region: CASSLVAGGQETQYF. The DNA of the CDR3 is TGTGCCAGCAGCTTAGTGGCGGGGGGACAAGAGACCCAGTACTTC.

The chain couples TRBV9 to TRBJ1-2; the D gene is possibly TRBD1 (6 bases). The V end lost 5 bases, the J end lost 0 bases, and 14 bases lay between the germline ends. The CDR3 is made up of 15 amino acids. Germline V gene data show CDR1 as SGDLS and CDR2 as YYNGEE. As DNA, the CDR3 is TGTGCCAGCAGTAAAGGGACACCCGCTAACTATGGCTACACCTTC. This sequence encodes CASSKGTPANYGYTF.

The rearrangement uses TRBV7-2 and TRBJ2-1, with 9 nucleotides matching TRBD2. Germline values: CDR1 SGHTA, CDR2 FQGNSA. Trimming removed 1 base from V and 8 bases from J; junction bases left unmatched: 6. CDR3 size: 15 residues. The CDR3 DNA reads as TGTGCCAGCAGCTTAGTCGGGACTAGCTCCCATGAGCAGTTCTTC. This encodes CASSLVGTSSHEQFF.

V usage is TRBV5-1 and J usage is TRBJ2-1; the match to TRBD2 covers 7 bases. The CDR3 totals 15 residues. Germline V gene data show CDR1 as SGHRS and CDR2 as YFSETQ. V lost 4 bases and J lost 8; bases outside the gene matches: 12. Here the CDR3 reads CASSRDVGGYHEQFF. The CDR3 DNA sequence: TGCGCCAGCAGCCGAGACGTGGGAGGGTATCATGAGCAGTTCTTC.

This clone came up a few times. CDR3 DNA: TGTGCCAGCAGTTACCAGGGGGCTAGCGGCTACGAGCAGTACTTC. This sequence encodes CASSYQGASGYEQYF. The V call is TRBV6-2 or TRBV6-3, the J call TRBJ2-7; a possible D gene is TRBD1 (8 bases). This CDR3 comprises 15 residues. V was clipped by 2 bases and J by 3 bases, with 14 bases between them. Germline loops: CDR1 MNHEY, CDR2 SVGEGT.

The J gene is TRBJ2-2, the V gene TRBV24-1; TRBD1 matches at 7 bases. Germline assignment: CDR1 KGHDR and CDR2 SFDVKD. The CDR3 extends over 16 amino acids. The V segment lost 3 bases and the J segment 3 bases; nucleotides outside the gene matches: 6. The CDR3 coding sequence is TGTGCCACCAGTGATACCAGGACAGGTGACACCGGGGAGCTGTTTTTT. Translating gives CATSDTRTGDTGELFF.

The chain carries TRBV5-1 and TRBJ1-6; D unresolved. The CDR3 length is 15 residues. The V and J ends lost 0 bases and 9 bases respectively, with 13 bases between them. Germline values: CDR1 SGHRS, CDR2 YFSETQ. CDR3 region: CASSLDTYTGSPLHF. The CDR3 nucleotides read TGCGCCAGCAGCTTGGATACGTACACGGGTTCACCCCTCCACTTT.

V and J are TRBV27 and TRBJ1-2; no firm D call. Germline assignment: CDR1 MNHEY and CDR2 SMNVEV (reference sequence). Trimming took off 2 bases at V and 2 bases at J, with 6 bases between the two ends. The CDR3 length is 13 residues. CDR3: CASSLNGNYGYTF. The CDR3 DNA is TGTGCCAGCAGTTTAAACGGGAACTATGGCTACACCTTC.

The chain recombines TRBV28 with TRBJ2-3, with 8 nucleotides matching TRBD1. The V segment lost 5 bases and the J segment 3 bases; nucleotides outside the gene matches: 16. Germline V gives CDR1 MDHEN, CDR2 SYDVKM. This CDR3 has 18 amino acids. The DNA for the CDR3 is TGTGCCAGCAGTGGTATAATTAGGACAGGGTTTGTTACAGATACGCAGTATTTT. Its translation is CASSGIIRTGFVTDTQYF.

The rearrangement links TRBV19 to TRBJ2-7; the match to TRBD1 covers 8 bases. Germline CDR1 is LNHDA and CDR2 is SQIVND (reference sequence). With 5 bases clipped from V and 4 bases from J, the junction kept 4 bases outside the gene matches. This CDR3 is 13 amino acids long. The CDR3: CASSRQGLYEQYF. The CDR3 DNA reads as TGTGCCAGTAGTCGACAGGGGCTGTACGAGCAGTACTTC.

V and J are TRBV29-1 and TRBJ2-1, with D maybe TRBD1 (6 bases). This CDR3 comprises 12 residues. The V and J ends lost 7 bases and 4 bases respectively, with 11 bases between them. Per the germline V gene, CDR1 is SQVTM and CDR2 is ANQGSEA. CDR3 residues: CSAQGAYNEQFF. In DNA, the CDR3 is TGCAGCGCACAGGGCGCATACAATGAGCAGTTCTTC.

V gene TRBV28 combines with J gene TRBJ1-5; tentatively, D is TRBD1 (6 bases). The CDR3 consists of 16 residues. Germline CDR1 is MDHEN and CDR2 is SYDVKM. Trimming pared 3 bases from V and 5 bases from J, leaving 17 bases between. For the CDR3, the DNA is TGTGCCAGCAGTTTTGTCGGCAGGGGCTCATATCAGCCCCAGCATTTT. The encoded protein is CASSFVGRGSYQPQHF. The variable domain in full, completed from reference TRBV28 and TRBJ1-5, reads DVKVTQSSRYLVKRTGEKVFLECVQDMDHENMFWYRQDPGLGLRLIYFSYDVKMKEKGDIPEGYSVSREKKERFSLILESASTNQTSMYLCASSFVGRGSYQPQHFGDGTRLSIL.

This clone appeared a few times. This same CDR3 is encoded by further DNA sequences in the sample. The J gene is TRBJ1-5, the V gene TRBV4-1, with D possibly TRBD1 on 6 matching bases. This CDR3 contains 13 residues. CDR1 and CDR2 (germline): MGHRA, YSYEKL. Trimming pared 3 bases from V and 5 bases from J, leaving 8 bases between. This chain's CDR3 is CASSQAGDQPQHF. The CDR3 DNA reads as TGCGCCAGCAGCCAGGCAGGGGATCAGCCCCAGCATTTT.

The J gene is TRBJ2-1, the V gene TRBV2; no firm D call. V shed 10 bases and J shed 4 bases, with 11 bases lying between them. Looked up from germline, CDR1 is SNHLY and CDR2 is FYNNEI. The CDR3 is 12 residues long. CDR3 amino acids: CATRTEYNEQFF. Here the CDR3 DNA reads TGTGCCACGAGAACAGAATACAATGAGCAGTTCTTC.

In the case of this clone: The junction differs from germline at one of its ends, possibly a read error. The chain has TRBV19 and TRBJ2-3; D is unresolved. Germline V gives CDR1 LNHDA, CDR2 SQIVND (reference sequence). The CDR3 has 13 amino acids. The CDR3 nucleotides are TGTGCCAATAGTATCGTCTACACAGATACGCAGTATTTT. It encodes CANSIVYTDTQYF.